A selection of T cell receptor beta chains follows, all from one sample in a study of blood T cell repertoires in COVID-19. Produced via immunoSEQ multiplex PCR; TCRdb's table is partial and in-frame only. In the table there are a few hundred thousand clones, around 87% of which are singletons. The sequencing input was PBMCs or T cells enriched from blood (not recorded which). These receptors came from a man between 35 and 55 years old in a cohort exposed to, infected with or recovered from COVID-19 (not recorded which). Both conserved end residues are part of each CDR3. Each record gives: J gene, V gene, clone size, CDR3 protein. Size is omitted from some rows. Given values are once, few, many or a class for expanded clones.

TRBJ1-6 | TRBV18 | NA | CASSPNAGANNSPLHF
TRBJ2-3 | TRBV19 | NA | CASSRGTGAFDTQYF
TRBJ2-7 | TRBV5-1 | NA | CASSWTSEPYEQYF
TRBJ2-1 | TRBV2 | NA | CASSSGSRSEQFF
TRBJ2-5 | TRBV5-1 | NA | CATSRQTSLQETQYF
TRBJ2-7 | TRBV30 | NA | CAWSQDRVYEQYF
TRBJ1-5 | TRBV30 | NA | CAWSGGGNQPQHF
TRBJ2-2 | TRBV7-8 | NA | CASSLARDTLNTGELFF
TRBJ2-7 | TRBV7-2 | NA | CASSFADISYEQYF
TRBJ1-3 | TRBV30 | NA | CAWSRTGSGNTIYF
TRBJ2-2 | TRBV7-8 | NA | CASSLDRVRGGELFF
TRBJ2-1 | TRBV19 | NA | CASSILRDNEQFF
TRBJ1-6 | TRBV6-5 | NA | CASSSGTVGISPLHF
TRBJ1-2 | TRBV28 | NA | CASSLGTVSLLYGYTF
TRBJ2-2 | TRBV2 | NA | CASSVGRLFGELFF
TRBJ1-5 | TRBV5-1 | NA | CASSQGTGNQPQHF
TRBJ1-1 | TRBV27 | NA | CASSSSEGMNTEAFF
TRBJ2-3 | TRBV7-2 | NA | CASSFSGFTDTQYF
TRBJ1-2 | TRBV5-4 | NA | CASSPTGATLWSYTF
TRBJ2-4 | TRBV6-5 | NA | CASITRSTKNIQYF
TRBJ2-7 | TRBV3-1/TRBV3-2 | NA | CASSHRGPYEQYF
TRBJ1-1 | TRBV7-9 | NA | CASSLGQNTEAFF
TRBJ2-1 | TRBV10-2 | NA | CASNLAGPPYNEQFF
TRBJ1-1 | TRBV6-5 | NA | CASSQGTEAFF
TRBJ2-7 | TRBV7-3 | NA | CASSLMAGSSYEQYF
TRBJ2-2 | TRBV7-9 | once | CASSPLFVTSFSGELFF
TRBJ2-4 | TRBV14 | NA | CASSQTRGIQYF